This T cell receptor beta chain emerged from a study of Ad26.COV2.S vaccination and SARS-CoV-2 variants. This CDR3 region has 15 residues. The trim removed 4 bases at V and 0 bases at J, leaving 5 bases unmatched. The germline V gene has CDR1 SNHLY and CDR2 FYNNEI. Treatment denoted: approximately 18 received Ad26.COV2.S at low or high dose, single or two shots; five or six received placebo; per-sample allocation not given. Each sample was drawn 63 days after the first injection (of vaccine or placebo). Libraries were prepared by immunoSEQ multiplex PCR; TCRdb keeps only in-frame clonotypes and omits some of them. The sample includes about 420,000 clones, 88% of them seen just once.

The specimen comprised peripheral blood, sampled in a trial of Ad26.COV2.S vaccine versus placebo. The chain links TRBV2 to TRBJ1-2, with 7 bases lining up with TRBD1. This receptor was identified in a person between 18 and 65 years old who received the Ad26.COV2.S COVID-19 vaccine or a placebo. The CDR3 sequence is CASSAFRGANYGYTF. The CDR3 nucleotides read TGTGCCAGCAGTGCTTTCAGGGGGGCTAACTATGGCTACACCTTC.